This TCR beta chain was documented in a study of monozygotic twins with inflammatory bowel disease. Findings and caveats of the study: Resolution of different T cell subtypes was not achieved.

With regard to this clonotype: The antigen is undetermined.

Each CDR3 protein gets one entry in TCRdb, which reprocessed the 5' RACE reads and gives no DNA. The repertoire table contains approximately 330,000 distinct CDR3 sequences. The CDR3 extends over 15 amino acids. The germline V gene has CDR1 KGHSH and CDR2 LQKENI. The sample was blood. The clonotype originates from a human donor with ulcerative colitis or Crohn's disease, or a healthy co-twin of an affected twin (not recorded which). This sequence joins TRBV18 and TRBJ2-2. CDR3: CASSPAEGKTGELFF. Looking up the rest from reference TRBV18 and TRBJ2-2 gives the full variable domain: NAGVMQNPRHLVRRRGQEARLRCSPMKGHSHVYWYRQLPEEGLKFMVYLQKENIIDESGMPKERFSAEFPKEGPSILRIQQVVRGDSAAYFCASSPAEGKTGELFFGEGSRLTVL.